The 20 T cell receptor beta chains listed next were all sequenced from one sample in a study of blood T cells in healthy people across ages (dated by TCRdb to the mid-2010s). Library generation was performed with 5' RACE. For sequencing, an Illumina HiSeq 2500 was employed. A second PCR of about 6 to 11 cycles was performed with a sample-barcoded 5' primer and a J-beta primer mix. TCRdb reprocessing: public reads trimmed at Q25 with fastp, clones called with MiXCR, in-frame beta chains kept. Rows with one shared CDR3 protein collapse into an entry with the most common genes and DNA. This sample comprises over 550,000 distinct CDR3 sequences, roughly 30% of them detected only once. Roughly 14% of the sample is taken by the ten largest. Sequencing used blood. Source of these receptors: a woman of 80 years or more in good health.

This clonotype has ten or more counts. The CDR3 is CASSTLAGGTDTQYF. CDR3 sequence (DNA): TGTGCCAGCAGCACCTTAGCGGGGGGCACAGATACGCAGTATTTT. This sequence joins TRBV7-2 and TRBJ2-3, with TRBD2 identical over 9 bases. The V and J ends lost 5 bases and 1 base, in that order; junction bases with no gene match: 4. The CDR3 has 15 residues. Germline CDR1 reads SGHTA; CDR2 reads FQGNSA.

The V gene is TRBV6-2 or TRBV6-3, the J gene TRBJ2-6; D not resolved. Trimming removed 0 bases at V and 0 bases at J, with 9 bases between. Looked up from germline, CDR1 is MNHEY and CDR2 is SVGEGT. CDR3 size: 17 residues. Here the CDR3 reads CASSYSTASSGANVLTF. Here the CDR3 DNA reads TGTGCCAGCAGTTACTCGACGGCTAGCTCTGGGGCCAACGTCCTGACTTTC.

The chain combines TRBV20-1 with TRBJ2-3; 10 nucleotides align to TRBD2. The CDR3 has 15 amino acids. Germline CDR1 and CDR2: DFQATT and SNEGSKA (reference sequence). V dropped 2 bases and J dropped 0; count of bases not matched to a gene: 2. The CDR3 sequence is CSARSGGVSTDTQYF. The CDR3 nucleotides are TGCAGTGCTAGAAGCGGGGGGGTCAGCACAGATACGCAGTATTTT.

The V and J genes are TRBV28 and TRBJ1-5, with 10 bases lining up with TRBD1. The CDR3 totals 15 residues. V was pared by 7 bases and J by 3 bases, with 6 bases of the junction left unmatched. Germline V gene lookup returns CDR1 MDHEN and CDR2 SYDVKM. The CDR3 bases are TGTGCCAGCACCCGGGACAGGGGCGCCAATCAGCCCCAGCATTTT. This sequence encodes CASTRDRGANQPQHF.

This clonotype was counted many times. The chain combines TRBV7-9 with TRBJ2-7, with 11 nucleotides matching TRBD1. The CDR3 extends over 15 amino acids. CDR1 is SEHNR, CDR2 FQNEAQ, per germline (reference sequence). J lost 3 bases, V lost 4 bases, and 5 bases had no gene match. The DNA for the CDR3 is TGTGCCAGCAGCTCGAGGGACAGGGGGGGCTACGAGCAGTACTTC. Translated: CASSSRDRGGYEQYF.

The chain employs TRBV7-9 and TRBJ2-5; D is perhaps TRBD1 (6 bases). The CDR3 extends over 15 amino acids. V was clipped by 2 bases and J by 2 bases, with 12 bases between them. Germline V CDR1 and CDR2: SEHNR, FQNEAQ (reference sequence). The CDR3 reads CASSLNGQRQETQYF. The CDR3, as DNA: TGTGCCAGCAGCTTAAACGGACAGAGACAAGAGACCCAGTACTTC.

This clonotype appeared many times. The V and J genes are TRBV18 and TRBJ2-3, with 8 bases fitting TRBD2. This CDR3 is built from 16 residues. With V trimmed by 0 bases and J by 1 base, 3 bases remained unmatched. Germline loops: CDR1 KGHSH, CDR2 LQKENI. DNA of the CDR3: TGTGCCAGCTCACCACCGACGCGGGGGGGCACAGATACGCAGTATTTT. Its protein product is CASSPPTRGGTDTQYF.

The chain carries TRBV20-1 and TRBJ1-1; 8 bases line up with TRBD1. CDR1 is DFQATT and CDR2 is SNEGSKA in the germline V gene (reference sequence). This CDR3 is 12 amino acids long. The V segment lost 5 bases and the J segment 4 bases; nucleotides outside the gene matches: 3. DNA for the CDR3: TGCAGTGCTCTTACAGGGGGCACTGAAGCTTTCTTT. The encoded protein is CSALTGGTEAFF.

This clonotype came up many times. The chain is built from TRBV20-1 and TRBJ1-2; perhaps TRBD1 as D (5 bases). Germline V gene sequence: CDR1 DFQATT, CDR2 SNEGSKA (reference sequence). This CDR3 has 15 amino acids. The ends were cut back, 6 bases at V and 1 base at J, with 18 bases in the middle. The CDR3 nucleotides read TGCAGTGCGCCCGGGGAGGGGCCATTTAACTATGGCTACACCTTC. It yields the protein CSAPGEGPFNYGYTF.

The V gene is TRBV14, the J gene TRBJ2-1; D could derive from TRBD1 or TRBD2 (5 bases each). The V end lost 1 base, the J end lost 4 bases, and 11 bases lay between the germline ends. This CDR3 region has 15 residues. In germline, CDR1 is SGHDN, CDR2 FVKESK. CDR3 sequence reads: CASSQVSGTYNEQFF. In DNA form, the CDR3 reads TGTGCCAGCAGCCAAGTTTCCGGGACGTACAATGAGCAGTTCTTC.

This clonotype showed up many times. The chain is built from TRBV10-2 and TRBJ2-3; TRBD2 aligns across 8 bases. Unmatched junction bases numbered 6, after V lost 1 base and J lost 3 bases. This CDR3 has 16 residues. Germline V gives CDR1 WSHSY, CDR2 SAAADI. CDR3 amino acids: CASSEFISGETDTQYF. DNA for the CDR3: TGCGCCAGCAGTGAGTTTATTAGCGGGGAGACAGATACGCAGTATTTT.

This clonotype was observed many times. The V and J genes are TRBV4-2 and TRBJ2-3; possible D gene TRBD2, 7 bases. The V end was cut by 5 bases, the J end by 9 bases, with 12 bases between. Germline CDR1 LGHNA, CDR2 YNFKEQ. The CDR3 is made up of 12 amino acids. DNA for the CDR3: TGTGCCAGCAGCGGGGGGGCGGAGACGCAGTATTTT. Protein sequence: CASSGGAETQYF.

The CDR3 loop reads CASSSREGTGELFF. The CDR3 nucleotides read TGTGCCAGCAGCTCCAGGGAAGGTACCGGGGAGCTGTTTTTT. The J gene is TRBJ2-2, the V gene TRBV7-8, with D perhaps matching TRBD1 (5 bases). The CDR3 extends over 14 amino acids. V was trimmed by 4 bases and J by 5 bases, leaving 11 bases between them. The germline gives CDR1 SGHVS, CDR2 FQNEAQ.

The genes are TRBV5-6 and TRBJ2-5; 7 nucleotides line up with TRBD1. With the DNA end fitting TRBJ2-7 better, the J assignment may be wrong. Germline-derived CDR1 and CDR2 are SGHDT and YYEEEE. The length of the CDR3 is 13 residues. The CDR3 DNA sequence: TGTGCCAGCAGCTTGGCGGGACAGCACGAGCAGTACTTC. Protein: CASSLAGQHEQYF.

This clonotype was seen only a few times. The V and J genes are TRBV7-9 and TRBJ2-2; possibly TRBD1 for D (5 bases). The CDR3 sequence is 13 residues long. V lost 8 bases and J lost 1, with 8 bases in between. Germline loops: CDR1 SEHNR, CDR2 FQNEAQ (reference sequence). The CDR3 loop reads CASETGNTGELFF. The CDR3 DNA reads as TGTGCCAGCGAAACAGGGAACACCGGGGAGCTGTTTTTT.

With regard to this clonotype: One end of the junction does not line up with germline, which may come from a read error. The genes are TRBV12-3 or TRBV12-4 and TRBJ2-3; D unresolved. The CDR3 runs to 13 residues. The CDR3 DNA reads as TGTGCCAGCAGTTTAGGCAGAGCAGATGCGCAGTATTTT. Translating gives CASSLGRADAQYF.

This clonotype showed up just a few times. This may stem from a read error, because a much larger clone lies one nucleotide away. The rearrangement links TRBV9 to TRBJ2-3; 7 bases fit TRBD2. Germline V lookup: CDR1 SGDLS, CDR2 YYNGEE. CDR3 length: 16 amino acids. The junction had 10 bases not matched to a gene; V was cut back by 4 bases and J by 2 bases. CDR3 sequence reads: CASSPRRAGLTDTQYF. CDR3 bases: TGTGCCAGCAGCCCCCGACGAGCGGGGCTCACAGATACGCAGTATTTT.

This clonotype was seen repeatedly, ten times or more. The CDR3 region has the DNA TGTGCCAGCCTCAAACGATTTCCTAGCACAGATACGCAGTATTTT. Translated, it gives CASLKRFPSTDTQYF. The rearrangement joins TRBV18 to TRBJ2-3; D gene unclear. Trimming took off 8 bases at V and 0 bases at J, with 15 bases between the two ends. The V gene's germline CDR1 is KGHSH and CDR2 LQKENI. The CDR3 contains 15 residues.

This chain joins TRBV20-1 and TRBJ2-7, with 7 bases that match TRBD2. Per the germline V gene, CDR1 is DFQATT and CDR2 is SNEGSKA (reference sequence). V was pared by 5 bases and J by 1 base, with 14 bases of the junction left unmatched. The CDR3 covers 16 residues. The CDR3 loop is CSASNPAEGLSYEQYF. As DNA, the CDR3 is TGCAGTGCTTCTAACCCAGCGGAGGGACTATCCTACGAGCAGTACTTC.

A word on this clonotype: A much bigger clone sits one base away, suggesting this may be a read error. The rearrangement joins TRBV3-1 to TRBJ2-5; 7 bases match TRBD1. V dropped 5 bases and J dropped 11; count of bases not matched to a gene: 23. Germline V gene sequence: CDR1 LGHDT, CDR2 YNNKEL (reference sequence). The CDR3 is 17 amino acids. CDR3 sequence: CASSYSSTGLRNNGQYF. Written as DNA, the CDR3 is TGTGCCAGCAGCTATTCCTCGACAGGGTTAAGGAACAATGGGCAGTACTTC.